Listed below are T cell receptor beta chains from one sample, sequenced in a study of cytomegalovirus exposure and HLA in healthy donors. TCRdb's table, derived via immunoSEQ multiplex PCR, lists solely in-frame clones and lacks some. Here the sample table reports just over 150,000 clones. The sample was PBMCs. The receptors stem from a woman aged 55-75 years in good health and CMV-seronegative. CDR3s include the opening cysteine and the closing phenylalanine or tryptophan. Fields, in order: V gene, D gene, CDR3 length, J gene, CDR3 protein, CDR3 DNA. The D gene is left open where the match is weak.

TRBV9,TRBD2,14,TRBJ2-1,CASSVAGGRNEQFF,TGTGCCAGCAGCGTAGCGGGGGGGCGCAATGAGCAGTTCTTC
TRBV5-1,TRBD1,14,TRBJ2-7,CASSPGTGMYEQYF,TGCGCCAGCAGCCCCGGGACAGGGATGTACGAGCAGTACTTC
TRBV9,-,14,TRBJ2-7,CASSVGDYSYEQYF,TGTGCCAGCAGCGTAGGTGACTATTCCTACGAGCAGTACTTC
TRBV9,-,13,TRBJ2-1,CASSEGLYNEQFF,TGTGCCAGCAGCGAGGGACTTTACAATGAGCAGTTCTTC
TRBV7-3,-,15,TRBJ2-7,CASSPQGGVGYEQYF,TGTGCCAGCAGCCCTCAGGGGGGAGTTGGCTACGAGCAGTACTTC
TRBV19,TRBD1,14,TRBJ1-4,CASKPGQGGEKLFF,TGTGCCAGTAAACCGGGACAGGGAGGTGAAAAACTGTTTTTT
TRBV6-5,TRBD1,14,TRBJ1-1,CASSRDRMNTEAFF,TGTGCCAGCAGTAGGGACAGGATGAACACTGAAGCTTTCTTT
TRBV7-9,TRBD1,17,TRBJ1-1,CASSLKDAGGRDTEAFF,TGTGCCAGCAGCCTAAAGGACGCAGGGGGCAGGGACACTGAAGCTTTCTTT
TRBV5-1,-,13,TRBJ1-1,CASSFNGQREAFF,TGCGCCAGCAGCTTCAACGGACAGCGTGAAGCTTTCTTT
TRBV5-1,TRBD2,17,TRBJ2-7,CASSLVLAGGTTYEQYF,TGCGCCAGCAGCTTGGTACTAGCGGGGGGTACTACCTACGAGCAGTACTTC
TRBV5-4,-,15,TRBJ2-2,CASSQGDPNTGELFF,TGTGCCAGCAGCCAAGGGGATCCGAACACCGGGGAGCTGTTTTTT
TRBV4-2,TRBD1,16,TRBJ2-7,CASSQERTGGINEQYF,TGTGCCAGCAGCCAAGAGAGGACAGGGGGCATCAACGAGCAGTACTTC
TRBV15,-,15,TRBJ2-5,CATSRDPGPGGTQYF,TGTGCCACCAGCAGAGATCCGGGGCCCGGGGGGACCCAGTACTTC
TRBV6-5,-,12,TRBJ2-7,CASSYPGDEQYF,TGTGCCAGCAGTTACCCAGGGGATGAGCAGTACTTC
TRBV11-2,TRBD2,17,TRBJ2-5,CASSRLSGSGVQETQYF,TGTGCCAGCAGCCGTCTTTCGGGTAGCGGGGTACAAGAGACCCAGTACTTC
TRBV10-3,-,13,TRBJ2-7,CAITMREDYEQYF,TGTGCCATCACTATGAGAGAGGACTACGAGCAGTACTTC
TRBV27,TRBD2,15,TRBJ2-7,CASSLGRGRPYEQYF,TGTGCCAGCAGTTTGGGGCGCGGGAGGCCCTACGAGCAGTACTTC
TRBV5-4,TRBD2,15,TRBJ2-1,CASSLKRGAYNEQFF,TGTGCCAGCAGTTTAAAGCGGGGGGCCTACAATGAGCAGTTCTTC
TRBV5-1,-,14,TRBJ2-1,CASSLVGTYPEQFF,TGCGCCAGCAGCTTGGTCGGGACATACCCTGAGCAGTTCTTC
TRBV20-1,-,11,TRBJ1-2,CSATGNYGYTF,TGCAGTGCTACGGGGAACTATGGCTACACCTTC
TRBV6-1,TRBD2,16,TRBJ2-1,CASSERTSGVYNEQFF,TGTGCCAGCAGTGAAAGGACTAGCGGGGTCTACAATGAGCAGTTCTTC
TRBV27,-,15,TRBJ1-1,CASSVNPRGGTEAFF,TGTGCCAGCAGTGTGAACCCTCGGGGGGGGACTGAAGCTTTCTTT
TRBV27,TRBD1,16,TRBJ2-5,CASSFWVGRGKETQYF,TGTGCCAGCAGTTTTTGGGTGGGCAGGGGGAAAGAGACCCAGTACTTC
TRBV6-1,-,12,TRBJ1-2,CATRRDNYGYTF,TGTGCCACCAGGCGGGATAACTATGGCTACACCTTC
TRBV7-3,-,13,TRBJ1-1,CASSRGQNTEAFF,TGTGCCAGCAGCCGGGGACAGAACACTGAAGCTTTCTTT
TRBV4-1,TRBD2,16,TRBJ2-1,CASSQGPGSGTDEQFF,TGCGCCAGCAGCCAAGGACCAGGGAGCGGGACCGATGAGCAGTTCTTC
TRBV11-3,-,15,TRBJ1-3,CASSSEVNSGNTIYF,TGTGCCAGCAGCTCGGAGGTCAATTCTGGAAACACCATATATTTT
TRBV18,TRBD1,13,TRBJ1-2,CASSPQGADGYTF,TGTGCCAGCTCACCACAGGGGGCGGATGGCTACACCTTC
TRBV2,-,12,TRBJ1-1,CASSERWQLAFF,TGTGCCAGCAGTGAGAGGTGGCAGTTGGCTTTCTTT
TRBV9,TRBD2,16,TRBJ2-1,CASSVVPAGGSGEQFF,TGTGCCAGCAGCGTAGTTCCAGCGGGGGGGTCTGGGGAGCAGTTCTTC